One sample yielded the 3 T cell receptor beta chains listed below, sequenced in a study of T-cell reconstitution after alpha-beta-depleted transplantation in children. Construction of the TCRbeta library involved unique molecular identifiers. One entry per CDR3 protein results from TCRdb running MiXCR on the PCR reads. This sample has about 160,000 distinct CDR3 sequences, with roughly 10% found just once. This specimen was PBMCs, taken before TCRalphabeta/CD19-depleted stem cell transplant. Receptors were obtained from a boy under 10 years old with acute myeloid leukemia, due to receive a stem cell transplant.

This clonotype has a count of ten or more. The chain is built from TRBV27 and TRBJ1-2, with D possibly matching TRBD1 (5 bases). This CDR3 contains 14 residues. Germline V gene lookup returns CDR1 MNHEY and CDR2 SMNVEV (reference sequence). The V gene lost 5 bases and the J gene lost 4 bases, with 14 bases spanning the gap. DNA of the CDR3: TGTGCCAGCAGTGACACGGGACTAGGCTATGGCTACACCTTC. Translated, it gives CASSDTGLGYGYTF.

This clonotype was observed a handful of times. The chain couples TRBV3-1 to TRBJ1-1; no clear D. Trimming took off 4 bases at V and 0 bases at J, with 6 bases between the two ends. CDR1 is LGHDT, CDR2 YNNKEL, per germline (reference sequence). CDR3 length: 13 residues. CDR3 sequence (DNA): TGTGCCAGCAGCCTCGCATTGAACACTGAAGCTTTCTTT. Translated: CASSLALNTEAFF.

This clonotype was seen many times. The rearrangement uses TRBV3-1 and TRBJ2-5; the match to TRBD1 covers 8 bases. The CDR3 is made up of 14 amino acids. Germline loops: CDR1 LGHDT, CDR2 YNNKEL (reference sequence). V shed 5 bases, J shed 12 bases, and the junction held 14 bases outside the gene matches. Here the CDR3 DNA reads TGTGCCAGCAGCGCTCGGGACAGGACCCATCATAAGTACTTC. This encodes CASSARDRTHHKYF.